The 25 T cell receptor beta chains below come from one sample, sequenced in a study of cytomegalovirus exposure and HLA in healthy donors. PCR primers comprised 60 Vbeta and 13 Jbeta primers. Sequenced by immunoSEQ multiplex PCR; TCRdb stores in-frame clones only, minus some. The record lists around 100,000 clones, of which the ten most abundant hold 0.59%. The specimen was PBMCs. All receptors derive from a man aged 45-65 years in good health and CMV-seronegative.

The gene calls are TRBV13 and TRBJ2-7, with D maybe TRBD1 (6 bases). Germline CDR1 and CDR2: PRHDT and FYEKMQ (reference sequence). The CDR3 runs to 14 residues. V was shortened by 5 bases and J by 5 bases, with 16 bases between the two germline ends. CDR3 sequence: CASSQFKGVHEQYF. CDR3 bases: TGTGCCAGCAGCCAATTCAAGGGGGTCCACGAGCAGTACTTC.

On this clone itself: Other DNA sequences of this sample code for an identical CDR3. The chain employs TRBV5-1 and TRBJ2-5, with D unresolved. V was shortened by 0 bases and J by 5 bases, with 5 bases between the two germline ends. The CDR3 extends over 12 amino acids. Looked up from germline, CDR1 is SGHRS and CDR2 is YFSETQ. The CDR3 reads CASSLDGETQYF. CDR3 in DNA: TGCGCCAGCAGCTTGGACGGGGAGACCCAGTACTTC.

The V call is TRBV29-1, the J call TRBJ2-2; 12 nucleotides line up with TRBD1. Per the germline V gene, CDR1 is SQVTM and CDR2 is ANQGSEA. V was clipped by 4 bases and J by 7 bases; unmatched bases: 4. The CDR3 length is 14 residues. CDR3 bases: TGCAGCGTTGCGGGACAGGGGGCTGTCGGGGAGCTGTTTTTT. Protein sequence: CSVAGQGAVGELFF.

CDR3 bases: TGTGCCAGTAGAACCACTAGCGGGTCTCAGTCCTACAATGAGCAGTTCTTC. Its protein product is CASRTTSGSQSYNEQFF. The V gene is TRBV19, the J gene TRBJ2-1; 9 positions agree with TRBD2. CDR1 LNHDA and CDR2 SQIVND come from the germline V gene (reference sequence). This CDR3 region has 17 residues. V was pared by 6 bases and J by 1 base, with 10 bases of the junction left unmatched.

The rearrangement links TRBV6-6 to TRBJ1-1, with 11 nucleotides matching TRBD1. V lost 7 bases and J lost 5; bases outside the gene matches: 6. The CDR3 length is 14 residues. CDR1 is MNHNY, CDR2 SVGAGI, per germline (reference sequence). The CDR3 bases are TGTGCCAGCAAAAAGGGACAGGGGGAAACTGAAGCTTTCTTT. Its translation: CASKKGQGETEAFF.

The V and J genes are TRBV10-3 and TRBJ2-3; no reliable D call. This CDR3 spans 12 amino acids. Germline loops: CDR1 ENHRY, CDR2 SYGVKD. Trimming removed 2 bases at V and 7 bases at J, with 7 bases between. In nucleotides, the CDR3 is TGTGCCATCAGTGAGGTATCCCATACGCAGTATTTT. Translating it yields CAISEVSHTQYF.

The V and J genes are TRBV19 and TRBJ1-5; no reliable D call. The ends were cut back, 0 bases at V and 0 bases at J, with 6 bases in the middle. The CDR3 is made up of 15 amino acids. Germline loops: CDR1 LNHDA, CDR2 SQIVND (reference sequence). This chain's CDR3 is CASSIEANSNQPQHF. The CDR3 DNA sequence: TGTGCCAGTAGTATAGAGGCCAATAGCAATCAGCCCCAGCATTTT.

In DNA form, the CDR3 reads TGTGCCAGTAGTATAACAGGGGACTATGGCTACACCTTC. Residues: CASSITGDYGYTF. The chain employs TRBV19 and TRBJ1-2; TRBD1 aligns across 7 bases. This CDR3 region has 13 residues. The germline CDR1 and CDR2 sequences are LNHDA and SQIVND (reference sequence). V trimming: 2 bases; J trimming: 3 bases; junction bases outside the gene matches: 0. Combining the CDR3 with reference TRBV19 and TRBJ1-2 gives the whole variable domain DGGITQSPKYLFRKEGQNVTLSCEQNLNHDAMYWYRQDPGQGLRLIYYSQIVNDFQKGDIAEGYSVSREKKESFPLTVTSAQKNPTAFYLCASSITGDYGYTFGSGTRLTVV.

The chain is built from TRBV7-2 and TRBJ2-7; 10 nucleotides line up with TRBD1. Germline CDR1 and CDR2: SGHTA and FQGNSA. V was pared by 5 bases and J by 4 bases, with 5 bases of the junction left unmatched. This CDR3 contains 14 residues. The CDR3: CASSPGTGAYEQYF. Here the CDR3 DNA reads TGTGCCAGCAGCCCTGGGACAGGGGCTTACGAGCAGTACTTC.

CDR3 nucleotides: TGTGCCAGCAGCTTAGTGGGGCTCAACACTGAAGCTTTCTTT. It translates to CASSLVGLNTEAFF. This chain joins TRBV11-3 and TRBJ1-1, with D maybe TRBD1 (5 bases). The germline V and J ends were trimmed by 1 base and 2 bases, with 8 bases remaining between them. This CDR3 is built from 14 residues. Germline V lookup: CDR1 SGHNT, CDR2 YENEEA.

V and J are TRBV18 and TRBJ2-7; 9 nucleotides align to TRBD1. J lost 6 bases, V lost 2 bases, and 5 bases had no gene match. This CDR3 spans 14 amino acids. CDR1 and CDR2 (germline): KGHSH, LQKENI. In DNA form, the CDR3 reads TGTGCCAGCTCACCAGGGACAGGGCAGGGCGAGCAGTACTTC. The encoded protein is CASSPGTGQGEQYF.

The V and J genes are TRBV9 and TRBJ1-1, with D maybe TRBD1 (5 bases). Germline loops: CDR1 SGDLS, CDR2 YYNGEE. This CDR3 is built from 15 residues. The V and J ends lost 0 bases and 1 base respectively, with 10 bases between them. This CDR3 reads CASSVDGGKNTEAFF. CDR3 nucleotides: TGTGCCAGCAGCGTAGATGGGGGGAAGAACACTGAAGCTTTCTTT.

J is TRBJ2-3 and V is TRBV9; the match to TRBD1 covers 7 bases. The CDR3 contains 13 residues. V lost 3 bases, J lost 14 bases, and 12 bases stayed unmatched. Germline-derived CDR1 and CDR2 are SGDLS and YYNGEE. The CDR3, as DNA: TGTGCCAGCAGCGGAGGGACAGTTTTTGAGCCGTATTTT. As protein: CASSGGTVFEPYF.

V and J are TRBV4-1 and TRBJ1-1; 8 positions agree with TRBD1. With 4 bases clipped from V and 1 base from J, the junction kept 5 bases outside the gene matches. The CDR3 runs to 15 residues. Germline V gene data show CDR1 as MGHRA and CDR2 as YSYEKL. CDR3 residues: CASSPEDRENTEAFF. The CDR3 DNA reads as TGCGCCAGCAGCCCAGAGGACAGGGAGAACACTGAAGCTTTCTTT.

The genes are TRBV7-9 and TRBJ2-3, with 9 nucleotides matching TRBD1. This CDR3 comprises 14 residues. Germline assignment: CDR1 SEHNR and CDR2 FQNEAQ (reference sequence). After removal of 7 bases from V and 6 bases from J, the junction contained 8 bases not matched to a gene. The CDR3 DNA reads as TGTGCCAGCAACTGGGGACAGGGAATGGATACGCAGTATTTT. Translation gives CASNWGQGMDTQYF. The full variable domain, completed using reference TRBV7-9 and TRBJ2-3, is DTGVSQNPRHKITKRGQNVTFRCDPISEHNRLYWYRQTLGQGPEFLTYFQNEAQLEKSRLLSDRFSAERPKGSFSTLEIQRTEQGDSAMYLCASNWGQGMDTQYFGPGTRLTVL.

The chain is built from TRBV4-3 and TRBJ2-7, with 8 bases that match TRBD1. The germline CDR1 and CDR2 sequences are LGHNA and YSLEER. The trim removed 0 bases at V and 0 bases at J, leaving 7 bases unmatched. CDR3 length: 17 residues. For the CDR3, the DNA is TGCGCCAGCAGCCAAGATGGGGCCGGGACAGGCTCCTACGAGCAGTACTTC. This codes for CASSQDGAGTGSYEQYF.

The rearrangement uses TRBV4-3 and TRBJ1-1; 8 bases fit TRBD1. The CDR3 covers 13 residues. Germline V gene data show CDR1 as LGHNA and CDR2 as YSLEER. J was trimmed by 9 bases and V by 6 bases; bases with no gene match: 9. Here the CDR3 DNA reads TGCGCCAGCAGACTAGACAGGGGCGGACAAGCTTTCTTT. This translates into CASRLDRGGQAFF.

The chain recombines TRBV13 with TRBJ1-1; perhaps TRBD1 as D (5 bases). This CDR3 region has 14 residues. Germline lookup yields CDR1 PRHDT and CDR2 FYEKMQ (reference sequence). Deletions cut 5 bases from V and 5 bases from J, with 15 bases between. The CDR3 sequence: CASSLGRGMTEAFF. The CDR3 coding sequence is TGTGCCAGCAGCCTGGGTAGGGGTATGACTGAAGCTTTCTTT.

Here the CDR3 DNA reads TGTGCCAGCAGTGAGCCGGGACAGGGGCTTTACGAGCAGTACTTC. As protein: CASSEPGQGLYEQYF. V and J are TRBV5-5 and TRBJ2-7; 10 bases line up with TRBD1. V shed 5 bases, J shed 4 bases, and the junction held 9 bases outside the gene matches. This CDR3 spans 15 amino acids. CDR1 and CDR2 (germline): SGHKS, YYEKEE (reference sequence). The full variable domain, its missing parts supplied by reference TRBV5-5 and TRBJ2-7, is DAGVTQSPTHLIKTRGQQVTLRCSPISGHKSVSWYQQVLGQGPQFIFQYYEKEERGRGNFPDRFSARQFPNYSSELNVNALLLGDSALYLCASSEPGQGLYEQYFGPGTRLTVT.

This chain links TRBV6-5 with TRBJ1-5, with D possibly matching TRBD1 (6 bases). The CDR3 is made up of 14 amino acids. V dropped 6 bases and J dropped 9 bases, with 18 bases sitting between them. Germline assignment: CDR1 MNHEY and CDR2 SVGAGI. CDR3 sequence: CASRRMTGYSPQHF. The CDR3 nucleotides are TGTGCCAGCAGACGCATGACAGGATATTCGCCCCAGCATTTT.

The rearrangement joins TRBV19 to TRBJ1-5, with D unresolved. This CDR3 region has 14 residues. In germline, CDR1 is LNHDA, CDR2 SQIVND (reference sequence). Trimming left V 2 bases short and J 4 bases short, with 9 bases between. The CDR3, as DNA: TGTGCCAGTAGTATAATCGTGGAGAATCAGCCCCAGCATTTT. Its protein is CASSIIVENQPQHF.

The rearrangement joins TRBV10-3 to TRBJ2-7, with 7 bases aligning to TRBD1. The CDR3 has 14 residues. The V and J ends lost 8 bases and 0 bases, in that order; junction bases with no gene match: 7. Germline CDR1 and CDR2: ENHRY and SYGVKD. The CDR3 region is CAIAGTESSYEQYF. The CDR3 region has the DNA TGTGCCATCGCCGGGACAGAGAGCTCCTACGAGCAGTACTTC.

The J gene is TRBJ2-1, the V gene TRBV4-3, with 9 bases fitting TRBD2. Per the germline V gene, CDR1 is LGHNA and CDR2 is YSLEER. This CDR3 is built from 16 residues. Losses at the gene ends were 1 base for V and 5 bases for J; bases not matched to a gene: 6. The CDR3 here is CASSQAFRTSDNEQFF. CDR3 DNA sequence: TGCGCCAGCAGCCAAGCGTTTCGGACTAGCGACAATGAGCAGTTCTTC.

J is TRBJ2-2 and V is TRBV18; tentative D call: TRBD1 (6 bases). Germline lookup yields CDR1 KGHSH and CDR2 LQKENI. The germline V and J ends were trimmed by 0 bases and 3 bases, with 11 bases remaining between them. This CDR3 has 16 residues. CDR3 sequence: CASSPPTGTYTGELFF. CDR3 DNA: TGTGCCAGCTCACCACCGACAGGAACCTACACCGGGGAGCTGTTTTTT.

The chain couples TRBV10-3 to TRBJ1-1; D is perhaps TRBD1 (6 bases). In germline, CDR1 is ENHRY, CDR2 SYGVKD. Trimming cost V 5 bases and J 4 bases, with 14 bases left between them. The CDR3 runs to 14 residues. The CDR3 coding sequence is TGTGCCATCAGTTCACAGGGAGTAGGCACTGAAGCTTTCTTT. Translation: CAISSQGVGTEAFF.